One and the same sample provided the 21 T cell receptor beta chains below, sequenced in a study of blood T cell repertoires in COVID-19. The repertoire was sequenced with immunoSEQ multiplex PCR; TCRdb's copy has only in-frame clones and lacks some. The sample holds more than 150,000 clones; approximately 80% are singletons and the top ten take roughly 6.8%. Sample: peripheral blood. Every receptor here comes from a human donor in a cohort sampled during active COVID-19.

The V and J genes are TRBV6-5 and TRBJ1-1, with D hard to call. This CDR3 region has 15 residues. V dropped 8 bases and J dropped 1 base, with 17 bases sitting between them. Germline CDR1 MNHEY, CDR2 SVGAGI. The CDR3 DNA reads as TGTGCCAGCTTGGTCTTTCGGGGAGCGAACACTGAAGCTTTCTTT. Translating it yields CASLVFRGANTEAFF.

The CDR3 reads CASSPWGVGETQYF. The CDR3, as DNA: TGTGCCAGCAGCCCGTGGGGGGTGGGGGAGACCCAGTACTTC. The chain employs TRBV3-1 (or the pseudogene TRBV3-2) and TRBJ2-5, with D possibly being TRBD2 (6 bases). This CDR3 has 14 amino acids. With 4 bases removed from V and 5 bases from J, the gap between germline ends came to 14 bases. Germline values: CDR1 LGHDT, CDR2 YNNKEL (reference sequence).

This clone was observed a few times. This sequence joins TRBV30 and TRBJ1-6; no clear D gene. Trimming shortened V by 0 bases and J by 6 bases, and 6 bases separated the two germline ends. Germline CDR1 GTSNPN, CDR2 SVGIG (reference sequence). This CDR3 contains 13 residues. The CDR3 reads CAWSVDFNSPLHF. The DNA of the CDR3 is TGTGCCTGGAGTGTCGACTTTAATTCACCCCTCCACTTT.

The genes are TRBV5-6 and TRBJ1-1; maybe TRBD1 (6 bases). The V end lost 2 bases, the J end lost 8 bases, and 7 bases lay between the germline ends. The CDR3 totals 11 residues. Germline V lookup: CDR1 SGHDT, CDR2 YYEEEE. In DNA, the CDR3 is TGTGCCAGCAGCTTAGGGGGAGAAGCTTTCTTT. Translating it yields CASSLGGEAFF.

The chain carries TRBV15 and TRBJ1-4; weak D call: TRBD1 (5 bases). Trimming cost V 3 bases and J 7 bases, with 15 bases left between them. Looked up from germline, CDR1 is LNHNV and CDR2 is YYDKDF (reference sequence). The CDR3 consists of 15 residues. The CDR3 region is CATSSFQGAGEKLFF. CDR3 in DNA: TGTGCCACCAGCAGCTTCCAGGGTGCAGGTGAAAAACTGTTTTTT.

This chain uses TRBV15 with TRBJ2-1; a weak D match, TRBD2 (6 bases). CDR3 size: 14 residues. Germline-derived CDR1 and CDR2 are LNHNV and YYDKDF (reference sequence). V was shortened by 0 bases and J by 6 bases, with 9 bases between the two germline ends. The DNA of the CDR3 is TGTGCCACCAGCAGAGAGGGGGGAAGCAATGAGCAGTTCTTC. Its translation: CATSREGGSNEQFF.

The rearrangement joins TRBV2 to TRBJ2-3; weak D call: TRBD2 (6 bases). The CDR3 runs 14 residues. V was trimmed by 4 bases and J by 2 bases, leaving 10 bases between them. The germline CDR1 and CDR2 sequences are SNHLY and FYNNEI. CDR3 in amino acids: CASSVSGSTDTQYF. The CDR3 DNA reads TGTGCCAGCAGTGTTAGCGGATCCACAGATACGCAGTATTTT.

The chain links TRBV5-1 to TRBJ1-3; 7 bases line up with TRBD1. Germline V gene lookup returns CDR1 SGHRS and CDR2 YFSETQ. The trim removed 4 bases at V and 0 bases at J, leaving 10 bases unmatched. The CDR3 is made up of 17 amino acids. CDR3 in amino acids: CASSQTGQRFSGNTIYF. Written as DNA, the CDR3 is TGCGCCAGCAGCCAAACGGGACAGCGATTCTCTGGAAACACCATATATTTT.

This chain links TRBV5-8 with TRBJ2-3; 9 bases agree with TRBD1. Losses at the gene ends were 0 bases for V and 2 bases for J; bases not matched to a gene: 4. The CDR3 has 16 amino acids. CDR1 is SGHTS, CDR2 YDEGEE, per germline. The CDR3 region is CASSLGTGDFTDTQYF. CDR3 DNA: TGTGCCAGCAGCTTGGGGACAGGGGACTTCACAGATACGCAGTATTTT.

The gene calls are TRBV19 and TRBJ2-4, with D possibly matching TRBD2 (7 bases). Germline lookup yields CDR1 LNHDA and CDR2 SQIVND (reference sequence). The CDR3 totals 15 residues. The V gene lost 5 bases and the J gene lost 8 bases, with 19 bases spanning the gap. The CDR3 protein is CASSAVGGGSDIQYF. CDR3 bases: TGTGCCAGTAGTGCTGTAGGGGGGGGCTCAGACATTCAGTACTTC.

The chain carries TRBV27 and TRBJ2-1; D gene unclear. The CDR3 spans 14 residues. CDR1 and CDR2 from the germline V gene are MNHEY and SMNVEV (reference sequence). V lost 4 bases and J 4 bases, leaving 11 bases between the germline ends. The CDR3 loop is CASSSRRGYNEQFF. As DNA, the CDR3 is TGTGCCAGCAGTTCCCGGAGAGGTTACAATGAGCAGTTCTTC.

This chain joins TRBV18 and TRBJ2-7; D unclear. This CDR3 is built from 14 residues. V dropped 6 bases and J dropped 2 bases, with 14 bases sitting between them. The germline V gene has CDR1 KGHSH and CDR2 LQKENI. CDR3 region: CASSAQFSPYEQYF. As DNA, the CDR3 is TGTGCCAGCTCGGCCCAATTTTCCCCCTACGAGCAGTACTTC.

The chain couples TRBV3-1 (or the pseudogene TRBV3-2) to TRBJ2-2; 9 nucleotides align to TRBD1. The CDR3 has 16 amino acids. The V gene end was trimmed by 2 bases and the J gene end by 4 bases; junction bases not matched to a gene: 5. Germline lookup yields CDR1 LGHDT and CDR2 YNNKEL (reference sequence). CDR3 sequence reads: CASSQKNRGLTGELFF. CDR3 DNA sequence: TGTGCCAGCAGCCAAAAAAACAGGGGGCTCACCGGGGAGCTGTTTTTT.

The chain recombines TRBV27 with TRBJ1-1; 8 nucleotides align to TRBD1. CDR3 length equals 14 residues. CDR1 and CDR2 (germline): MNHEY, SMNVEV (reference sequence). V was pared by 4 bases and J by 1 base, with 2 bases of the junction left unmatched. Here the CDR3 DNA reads TGTGCCAGCAGTTCCGACAGGGGGAACACTGAAGCTTTCTTT. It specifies CASSSDRGNTEAFF.

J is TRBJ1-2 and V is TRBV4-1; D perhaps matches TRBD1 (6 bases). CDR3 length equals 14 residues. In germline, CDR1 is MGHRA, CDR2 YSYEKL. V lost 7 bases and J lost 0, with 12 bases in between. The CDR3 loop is CASTSGAPNYGYTF. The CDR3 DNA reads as TGCGCCAGCACTTCAGGGGCCCCTAACTATGGCTACACCTTC.

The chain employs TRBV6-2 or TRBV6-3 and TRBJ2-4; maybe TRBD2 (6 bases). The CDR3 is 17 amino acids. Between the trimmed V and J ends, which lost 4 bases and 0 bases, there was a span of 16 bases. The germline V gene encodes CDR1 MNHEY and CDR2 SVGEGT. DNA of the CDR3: TGTGCCAGCAGTTCCTCCCTCGGGGGAATAGCCAAAAACATTCAGTACTTC. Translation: CASSSSLGGIAKNIQYF.

The CDR3 region is CASSWGTGGSYEQYF. CDR3 nucleotides: TGTGCCAGCAGCTGGGGGACAGGGGGCAGCTACGAGCAGTACTTC. V gene TRBV11-2 combines with J gene TRBJ2-7, with 12 positions matching TRBD1. The J segment lost 3 bases and the V segment lost 4 bases, leaving 4 bases of the junction unmatched. This CDR3 spans 15 amino acids. Germline CDR1 SGHAT, CDR2 FQNNGV. The full variable domain, in which reference TRBV11-2 and TRBJ2-7 provide the parts outside the CDR3, is EAGVAQSPRYKIIEKRQSVAFWCNPISGHATLYWYQQILGQGPKLLIQFQNNGVVDDSQLPKDRFSAERLKGVDSTLKIQPAKLEDSAVYLCASSWGTGGSYEQYFGPGTRLTVT.

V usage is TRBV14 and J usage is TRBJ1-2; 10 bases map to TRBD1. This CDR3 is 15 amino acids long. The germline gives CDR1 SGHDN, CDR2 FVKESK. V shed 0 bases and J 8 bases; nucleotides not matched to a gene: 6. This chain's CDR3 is CASSQDWTGGLGYTF. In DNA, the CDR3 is TGTGCCAGCAGCCAAGATTGGACAGGGGGTTTAGGCTACACCTTC.

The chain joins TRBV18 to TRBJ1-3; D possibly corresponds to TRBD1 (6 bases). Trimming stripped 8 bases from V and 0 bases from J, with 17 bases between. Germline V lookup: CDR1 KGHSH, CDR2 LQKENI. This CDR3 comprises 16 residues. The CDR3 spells CASQRTEGDSGNTIYF. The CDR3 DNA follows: TGTGCCAGCCAACGGACAGAGGGGGACTCTGGAAACACCATATATTTT.

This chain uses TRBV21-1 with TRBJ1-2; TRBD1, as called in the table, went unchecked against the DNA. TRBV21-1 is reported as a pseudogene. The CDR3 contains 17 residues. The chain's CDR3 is CASSTIEPDRGNYGYTF. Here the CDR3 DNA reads TGTGCCAGCAGCACCATTGAACCGGACAGGGGGAACTATGGCTACACCTTC.

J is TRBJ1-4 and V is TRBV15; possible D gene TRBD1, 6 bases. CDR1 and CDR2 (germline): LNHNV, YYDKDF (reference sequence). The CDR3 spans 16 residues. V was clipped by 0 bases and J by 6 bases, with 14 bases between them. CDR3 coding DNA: TGTGCCACCAGCAGAGAGGAAACAGGGAGCGATGAAAAACTGTTTTTT. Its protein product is CATSREETGSDEKLFF.